This T cell receptor beta chain was found in a study of early T cells in non-severe SARS-CoV-2 infection. As for the study in general: Unsorted whole blood bulk RNA was sequenced, with unpaired chains.

The V end lost 0 bases, the J end lost 3 bases, and 10 bases lay between the germline ends. This CDR3 is 15 amino acids long. Individually, cDNA molecules had unique molecular identifiers attached to them. Via MiXCR, TCRdb re-called the 5' RACE reads, giving one row per CDR3 protein. The repertoire holds over 70,000 distinct CDR3 sequences, with roughly 15% as singletons. In its sample, this clonotype was seen many times. Its antigen is unidentified. Study-wide results and limits: VDJdb-based annotation leaned toward anti-spike CD8 responses and missed private and CD4 specificities.

The sample in question was whole blood, obtained at baseline. The receptor comes from an adult who was a healthcare worker with PCR-confirmed SARS-CoV-2 infection or an uninfected control (not recorded which). The chain couples TRBV12-3 or TRBV12-4 to TRBJ2-3, with D perhaps TRBD2 (6 bases). In nucleotides, the CDR3 is TGTGCCAGCAGTTTAGCGGGAGGAGATACAGATACGCAGTATTTT. This translates into CASSLAGGDTDTQYF.